The clone carrying this TCR beta chain was seen once. Germline V gene sequence: CDR1 MNHEY, CDR2 SVGAGI. The V gene lost 4 bases and the J gene lost 2 bases, with 8 bases spanning the gap. This CDR3 region has 14 residues. The data were obtained in a study of siplizumab effects on memory and regulatory T cells. TCRdb's table, derived via immunoSEQ multiplex PCR, lists solely in-frame clones and lacks some. The table lists over 60,000 clones, 75% to 95% of them singletons, with about 27% in the top ten. The specimen sequenced was CD8+ T cells sorted from blood. The source is a human donor in good health. The chain employs TRBV6-5 and TRBJ2-2, with D uncertain. The chain's CDR3 is CASSSYTNTGELFF. The DNA of the CDR3 is TGTGCCAGCAGTTCGTACACAAACACCGGGGAGCTGTTTTTT.